A selection of T cell receptor beta chains follows, all from one sample in a study of T cells after posttransplantation cyclophosphamide. The repertoire was sequenced with immunoSEQ multiplex PCR; TCRdb's copy has only in-frame clones and lacks some. The sample is made up of over 35,000 clones, none counted only once. Material for sequencing was PBMCs. These receptors originate from a man aged 45-65 years in good health, CMV-negative, and a related stem cell transplant donor. The CDR3 runs from the conserved cysteine through the conserved F or W.

TRBJ2-5 | TRBV14 | CASSQTGLETQYF
TRBJ2-7 | TRBV6-6 | CASTGLAGSFRDEQYF
- | TRBV11-2 | CASSLVVGSTYEQYF
TRBJ2-1 | TRBV18 | CASSPRRGTEQFF
TRBJ2-1 | TRBV15 | CATSRGQNNEQFF
TRBJ1-2 | TRBV18 | CASSRGDRIYGYTF
TRBJ2-7 | TRBV28 | CASNTGGSYEQYF
TRBJ2-7 | TRBV4-3 | CASSQRLGQRGGVYEQYF
TRBJ2-3 | TRBV11-3 | CASSLGGKRGGPQDTQYF
TRBJ1-2 | TRBV19 | CASSSAGTGDRYGYTF
TRBJ2-3 | TRBV9 | CASSVGGGGLDTQYF
TRBJ1-2 | TRBV7-8 | CASSLEGQGIYGYTF
TRBJ1-3 | TRBV7-2 | CASSPPGTRDTIYF
TRBJ2-5 | TRBV2 | CASSGQGETQYF
TRBJ2-5 | TRBV5-1 | CASSLGTSGGETQYF
TRBJ2-7 | TRBV20-1 | CSATRSYEQYF
TRBJ2-3 | TRBV6-1 | CASFETGRADTQYF
TRBJ1-6 | TRBV5-1 | CASSLNRASNNSPLHF
TRBJ2-4 | TRBV2 | CASSEGDFLQPKNIQYF
TRBJ1-1 | TRBV19 | CARKPKSGTEAFF
TRBJ2-3 | TRBV9 | CASSDRGRSTDTQYF
TRBJ1-2 | TRBV5-6 | CASSLTSGGYTF
TRBJ1-1 | TRBV6-1 | CASSEYSTSEAFF
TRBJ2-1 | TRBV9 | CASSATGGNSYNEQFF
TRBJ1-1 | TRBV4-3 | CASSPGTGGPEAFF
TRBJ1-1 | TRBV29-1 | CSVSIQAPKQAFF
TRBJ1-1 | TRBV6-1 | CASGEVNFAEAFF
TRBJ1-2 | TRBV5-1 | CASSSGGTGDNYGYTF
TRBJ2-7 | TRBV19 | CASSIDGPGQGPYEQYF
TRBJ2-7 | TRBV28 | CASSFWDPAGFYEQYF
TRBJ2-3 | TRBV18 | CASSPSSTDTQYF
TRBJ2-1 | TRBV10-3 | CAISDMGRRGLAGGGMIF
TRBJ2-1 | TRBV25-1 | CASKGGGGLYNEQFF
TRBJ2-7 | TRBV4-1 | CASSQVAGVYEQYF
TRBJ1-5 | TRBV5-1 | CASSLTGYQPQHF
TRBJ1-6 | TRBV7-8 | CASSPVRNYYNSPLHF
TRBJ1-5 | TRBV9 | CASTPGDSNQPQHF
TRBJ2-1 | TRBV10-3 | CATAVTNNEQFF
TRBJ2-5 | TRBV4-1 | CASSQVIRETQYF
TRBJ2-1 | TRBV6-5 | CASSYSREFLYNEQFF
TRBJ2-6 | TRBV9 | CASSVARVSGANVLTF
TRBJ1-2 | TRBV4-2 | CASSQEERTGTFGYTF
TRBJ2-2 | TRBV5-1 | CASSLVAGANTGELFF
TRBJ2-7 | TRBV15 | CATWGQSSYEQYF
TRBJ2-7 | TRBV7-2 | CASRDSLLPYEQYF
TRBJ1-5 | TRBV9 | CASSVGGTGDNQPQHF
TRBJ2-1 | TRBV13 | CASSSAGGGAVVSYNEQFF
TRBJ2-1 | TRBV6-5 | CASSYLTRGPRPEQFF
TRBJ2-1 | TRBV20-1 | CSARRGFEQFF
TRBJ1-5 | TRBV19 | CASRRDREGHQPQHF
TRBJ2-1 | TRBV4-3 | CASSHGLDKGEQFF
TRBJ1-2 | TRBV7-3 | CASSLERGPGGYTF
TRBJ1-2 | TRBV5-4 | CASLKPGNNYGYTF
TRBJ2-1 | TRBV7-3 | CASSPRGGRDNEQFF
TRBJ2-1 | TRBV5-8 | CASNGRAGGPDEQFF
TRBJ1-4 | TRBV5-1 | CASSLLGGARNEKLFF
TRBJ2-1 | TRBV7-3 | CASSSERGNEQFF
TRBJ1-1 | TRBV19 | CASTAVGTEAFF
TRBJ2-3 | TRBV15 | CATSRPGTSGRAQDTQYF